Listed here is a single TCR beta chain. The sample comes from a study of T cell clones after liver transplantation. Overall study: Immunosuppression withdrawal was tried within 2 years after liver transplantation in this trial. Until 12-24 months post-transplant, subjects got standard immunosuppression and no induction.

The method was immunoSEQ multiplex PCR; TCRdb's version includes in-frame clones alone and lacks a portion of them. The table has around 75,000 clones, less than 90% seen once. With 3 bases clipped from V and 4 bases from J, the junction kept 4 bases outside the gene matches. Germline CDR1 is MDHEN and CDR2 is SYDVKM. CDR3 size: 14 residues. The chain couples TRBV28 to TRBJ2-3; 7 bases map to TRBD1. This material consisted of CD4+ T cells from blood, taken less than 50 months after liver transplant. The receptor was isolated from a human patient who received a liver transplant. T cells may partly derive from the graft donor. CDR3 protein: CASSLATGADTQYF. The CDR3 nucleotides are TGTGCCAGCAGTTTGGCAACAGGGGCAGATACGCAGTATTTT. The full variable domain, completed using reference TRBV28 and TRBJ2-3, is DVKVTQSSRYLVKRTGEKVFLECVQDMDHENMFWYRQDPGLGLRLIYFSYDVKMKEKGDIPEGYSVSREKKERFSLILESASTNQTSMYLCASSLATGADTQYFGPGTRLTVL.